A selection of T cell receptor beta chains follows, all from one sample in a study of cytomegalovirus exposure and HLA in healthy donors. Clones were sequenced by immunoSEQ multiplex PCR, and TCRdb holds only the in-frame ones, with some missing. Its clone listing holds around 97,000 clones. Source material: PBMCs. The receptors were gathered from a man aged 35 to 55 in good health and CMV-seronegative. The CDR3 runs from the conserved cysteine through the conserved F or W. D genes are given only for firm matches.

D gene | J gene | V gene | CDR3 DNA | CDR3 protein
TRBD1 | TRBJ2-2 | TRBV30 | TGTGCCTGGAGCCGACAGGGGGCTTCTTTCGGGGAGCTGTTTTTT | CAWSRQGASFGELFF
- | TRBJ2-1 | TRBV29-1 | TGCAGCGTTGAAGAACCAACTAGCAGATCCTACAATGAGCAGTTCTTC | CSVEEPTSRSYNEQFF
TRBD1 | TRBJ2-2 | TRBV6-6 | TGTGCCAGCAGTCCCCCCGGGACAGCGAACACCGGGGAGCTGTTTTTT | CASSPPGTANTGELFF
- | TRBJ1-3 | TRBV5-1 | TGCGCCAGCAGCTTAGGGAGTATCAGCTCTGGAAACACCATATATTTT | CASSLGSISSGNTIYF
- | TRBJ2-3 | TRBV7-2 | TGTGCCAGCAGCTTACCCCCACGGACGCAGTATTTT | CASSLPPRTQYF
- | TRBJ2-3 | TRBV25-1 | TGTGCCAGCAGTGGACCGACCCAACAGAAAATAAGAACAGATACGCAGTATTTT | CASSGPTQQKIRTDTQYF
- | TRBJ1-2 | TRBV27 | TGTGCCAGCAGTTTGACGGGGTTGGTCTCTGGCTACACCTTC | CASSLTGLVSGYTF
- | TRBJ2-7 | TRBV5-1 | TGCGCCAGCAGCTTGGGTGGGGGGAGCTCCTACGAGCAGTACTTC | CASSLGGGSSYEQYF
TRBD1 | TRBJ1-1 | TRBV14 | TGTGCCAGCAGCCAATACAGGGGAACCAAATCTGAAGCTTTCTTT | CASSQYRGTKSEAFF
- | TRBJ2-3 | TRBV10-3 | TGTGCCATCGGGACGGGAGTCGCAGATACGCAGTATTTT | CAIGTGVADTQYF
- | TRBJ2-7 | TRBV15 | TGTGCCACCAGCAGAGATAAAGGGGTCGAGCAGTACTTC | CATSRDKGVEQYF
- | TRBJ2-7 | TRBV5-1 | TGCGCCAGCAGCTTCCTAGCTAACGAGCAGTACTTC | CASSFLANEQYF
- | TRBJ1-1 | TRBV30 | TGTGCCTGGAGTGCCTCGGGAGAGGCTAACACTGAAGCTTTCTTT | CAWSASGEANTEAFF
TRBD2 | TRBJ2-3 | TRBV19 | TGTGCCAGTAGTTTCTCTGGCGGGAGTAGCCCAGATACGCAGTATTTT | CASSFSGGSSPDTQYF
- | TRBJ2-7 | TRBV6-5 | TGTGCCAGCAGTTCCAAGGGGACAAGCTCCTACGAGCAGTACTTC | CASSSKGTSSYEQYF
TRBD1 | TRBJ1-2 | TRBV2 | TGTGCCGCAAAACCCGGGACAGGGCATAACTATGGCTACACCTTC | CAAKPGTGHNYGYTF
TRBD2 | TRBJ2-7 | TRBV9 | TGTGCCAGCAGCGTAGGCCTAGCGGGGGGCCCATGGGAGCAGTACTTC | CASSVGLAGGPWEQYF
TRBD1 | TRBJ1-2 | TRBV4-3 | TGCGCCAGCAGCCAAGAGGGACAGGGCAATGGCTACACCTTC | CASSQEGQGNGYTF
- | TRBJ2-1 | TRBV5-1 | TGCGCCAGCAGCTTGAACGGAGTGTCCTACGATGAGCAGTTCTTC | CASSLNGVSYDEQFF
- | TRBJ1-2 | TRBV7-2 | TGTGCCAGCAGCCGACGGGACATATTTAACTATGGCTACACCTTC | CASSRRDIFNYGYTF
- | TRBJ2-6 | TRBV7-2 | TGTGCCAGCAGCTTATTAACAGGGTTCATGTCTGGGGCCAACGTCCTGACTTTC | CASSLLTGFMSGANVLTF
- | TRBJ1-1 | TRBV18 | TGTGCCAGCTCACCGCGCGATCCTCGGAACACTGAAGCTTTCTTT | CASSPRDPRNTEAFF
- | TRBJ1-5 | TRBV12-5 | TGTGCTAGTGCCCAATCCCTCCCGGGCAGGGGAGCGGTTAGTCAGCCCCAGCATTTT | CASAQSLPGRGAVSQPQHF
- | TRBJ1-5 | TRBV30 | TGTGCCTCCTCGGGAGTCTATAGCAATCAGCCCCAGCATTTT | CASSGVYSNQPQHF
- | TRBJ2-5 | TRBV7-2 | TGTGCCAGCAGCTTAGAGTTGGCTCGTAATTCGGAGACCCAGTACTTC | CASSLELARNSETQYF
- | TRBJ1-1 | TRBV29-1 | TGCAGCGTGATTCAGGGGAACACTGAAGCTTTCTTT | CSVIQGNTEAFF
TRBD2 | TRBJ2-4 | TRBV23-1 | TGCGCCAGCAGTCAATCGAACCGGCGGGGGGGCGACATTCAGTACTTC | CASSQSNRRGGDIQYF
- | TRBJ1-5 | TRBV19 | TGTGCCAGTAGTCTTTCCGACAGCTTTTACAATCAGCCCCAGCATTTT | CASSLSDSFYNQPQHF
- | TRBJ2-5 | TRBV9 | TGTGCCAGCAGCGTAACTCCGGAGAACCAAGAGACCCAGTACTTC | CASSVTPENQETQYF
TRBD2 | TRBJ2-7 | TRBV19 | TGTGCCAGTAGTGCTCCCGGGACTAGTAACGAGCAGTACTTC | CASSAPGTSNEQYF
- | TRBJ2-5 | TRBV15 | TGTGCCACCAGCAGAGATAGCCAGAGAGGAGAAGAGACCCAGTACTTC | CATSRDSQRGEETQYF
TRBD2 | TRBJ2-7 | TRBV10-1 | TGCGCCAGCAGTGCAGGCGGGACTAGCGGGAAGTACGAGCAGTACTTC | CASSAGGTSGKYEQYF
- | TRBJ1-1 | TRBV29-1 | TGCAGCGTTGAGGGGGGTACTGAAGCTTTCTTT | CSVEGGTEAFF
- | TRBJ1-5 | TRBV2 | TGTGCCAGCAGAGAGGGGCGGGGAAATCAGCCCCAGCATTTT | CASREGRGNQPQHF
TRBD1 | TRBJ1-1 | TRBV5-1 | TGCGCCAGCAGCCCGAGGACAGGGAACACTGAAGCTTTCTTT | CASSPRTGNTEAFF
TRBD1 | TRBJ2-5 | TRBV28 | TGTGCCAGCAGTCCCCAGAAGACAGGGGAAGAGACCCAGTACTTC | CASSPQKTGEETQYF
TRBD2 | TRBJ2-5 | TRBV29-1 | TGCAGCGTGGCCCCTAGCGGGAGCGCTTCCCTCGAGACCCAGTACTTC | CSVAPSGSASLETQYF
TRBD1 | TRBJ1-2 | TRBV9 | TGTGCCAGCAGCGCCCTCGGGACAGGGAAGGGCTACACCTTC | CASSALGTGKGYTF
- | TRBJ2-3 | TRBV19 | TGTGCCAGTAGTATTTGGGAATCCGGGCCCCGAAGAGGGGATACGCAGTATTTT | CASSIWESGPRRGDTQYF
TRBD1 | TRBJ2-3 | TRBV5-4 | TGTGCCAGCAGCTTGGGACAGGGAAGCACAGATACGCAGTATTTT | CASSLGQGSTDTQYF
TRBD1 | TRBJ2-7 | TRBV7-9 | TGTGCCAGCAGCTTAGTGGGGCAGGGGGTCTACGAGCAGTACTTC | CASSLVGQGVYEQYF
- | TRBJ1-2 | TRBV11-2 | TGTGCCAGCAGCTTAGAGGGCAGCCCTAACTATGGCTACACCTTC | CASSLEGSPNYGYTF
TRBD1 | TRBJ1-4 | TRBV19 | TGTGCCAGTAGCCTGACAGGGGCCGAAAAACTGTTTTTT | CASSLTGAEKLFF
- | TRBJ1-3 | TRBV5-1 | TGCGCCAGCAGCCCAGGGGCTACCGGAAACACCATATATTTT | CASSPGATGNTIYF